The clone carrying this TCR beta chain was counted a few times. Trimming pared 5 bases from V and 4 bases from J, leaving 15 bases between. The V gene's germline CDR1 is SGHVS and CDR2 FQNEAQ. The CDR3 length is 15 residues. This sample is drawn from a study of early T cells in non-severe SARS-CoV-2 infection. Background on the study: From unsorted whole blood, bulk RNA was sequenced, and the chains remained unpaired.

TCRdb called the 5' RACE reads again in MiXCR, with one record for every CDR3 protein. Of 32,000 or so distinct CDR3 sequences in the sample, 5% to 7% were seen once. The chain joins TRBV7-8 to TRBJ2-1; TRBD2 is a possible D gene (6 bases). This receptor was obtained from an adult who was a healthcare worker with PCR-confirmed SARS-CoV-2 infection or an uninfected control (not recorded which). Sequencing used whole blood. The CDR3 reads CASSPGVLAYNEQFF. The CDR3 DNA is TGTGCCAGCAGCCCTGGAGTGCTAGCGTACAATGAGCAGTTCTTC.